The rows below give T cell receptor beta chains drawn from one sample of a study of immune evolution from preneoplasia to lung adenocarcinoma. TCRdb keeps only in-frame clones here, not all; method: immunoSEQ multiplex PCR. The sample has about 4,900 clones; approximately 82% are singletons. Input material: FFPE lung adenocarcinoma in situ tissue. The receptors come from a person aged 65 to 79 with lung adenocarcinoma. Both conserved end residues are part of each CDR3. The D gene is left open where the match is weak.

d_call: -
j_call: TRBJ1-2
v_call: TRBV19
cdr3_aa: CASSMRTAGDYGYTF

d_call: TRBD1
j_call: TRBJ1-1
v_call: TRBV7-3
cdr3_aa: CASSLGQAELSEAFF

d_call: -
j_call: TRBJ2-2
v_call: TRBV7-3
cdr3_aa: CASSPQGSTGELFF

d_call: -
j_call: TRBJ1-1
v_call: TRBV7-3
cdr3_aa: CASRTTPGTEAFF

d_call: -
j_call: TRBJ1-6
v_call: TRBV5-4
cdr3_aa: CASSLGGTGNSPLHF

d_call: -
j_call: TRBJ2-3
v_call: TRBV27
cdr3_aa: CASRRTGGPSTDTQYF

d_call: TRBD1
j_call: TRBJ1-4
v_call: TRBV7-9
cdr3_aa: CASSLSGQGTNEKLFF

d_call: -
j_call: TRBJ2-6
v_call: TRBV5-1
cdr3_aa: CASSLGGAGANVLTF

d_call: -
j_call: TRBJ2-5
v_call: TRBV6-1
cdr3_aa: CASSPGPGGETQYF

d_call: TRBD1
j_call: TRBJ1-3
v_call: TRBV5-1
cdr3_aa: CASSSYGQGVGNTIYF

d_call: -
j_call: TRBJ2-7
v_call: TRBV6-6
cdr3_aa: CASSPWGKPFYEQYF